The T cell receptor (beta chain) described here comes from a study of T cells in Graves' hyperthyroidism and ophthalmopathy. At the level of the study: Peripheral blood sampling occurred at initial diagnosis, before any treatment. Whole-study results and caveats: Blood also carried most thyroid clonotypes expanded above 0.001.

The CDR3 has 16 amino acids. The V and J ends lost 0 bases and 3 bases respectively, with 14 bases between them. Germline CDR1 and CDR2: MNHEY and SVGAGI. Researchers amplified the TCR beta CDR3 regions from RNA transcripts. First-round RT-PCR with HTBI primers amplified the TCR CDR3 region. TCRdb itself ran the multiplex PCR reads through MiXCR, one entry per CDR3 protein. The sample has over 700,000 distinct CDR3 sequences, about two fifths seen once. Details on this clonotype: Its antigen is unknown.

The source is a man aged 18 to 30 with Graves' hyperthyroidism. The sequencing input was blood. The rearrangement joins TRBV6-5 to TRBJ1-2; D unresolved. CDR3 region: CASSYSRPGRDYGYTF. The DNA of the CDR3 is TGTGCCAGCAGTTACTCTCGACCCGGAAGAGACTATGGCTACACCTTC.